These 19 T cell receptor beta chains were sequenced from one sample in a study of identical twins. TCRdb used MiXCR to reprocess the 5' RACE reads, holding one entry per CDR3 protein. The sample records 240,000 or so distinct CDR3 sequences, roughly 13% being singletons. The same data also went into a second study, on yellow fever vaccine responses in identical twins.

The sequenced sample consisted of memory (CD45RO+) T cells sorted from blood. These receptors were collected from a woman aged 18-30 years in good health.

The CDR3 nucleotides are TGTGCCAGCAGCCAGAGACTAGCGGAGAGCTCCTACAATGAGCAGTTCTTC. Its protein is CASSQRLAESSYNEQFF. The chain has TRBV11-2 and TRBJ2-1, with 9 bases fitting TRBD2. Germline CDR1 SGHAT, CDR2 FQNNGV. The CDR3 runs 17 residues. After removal of 5 bases from V and 0 bases from J, the junction contained 8 bases not matched to a gene.

This clonotype has a handful of counts. V and J are TRBV20-1 and TRBJ2-7, with 7 nucleotides matching TRBD2. The CDR3 runs 14 residues. Germline CDR1 reads DFQATT; CDR2 reads SNEGSKA (reference sequence). Germline trimming cut 4 bases from V and 3 bases from J; bases unmatched to any gene: 9. The CDR3, as DNA: TGCAGTGCTAACACCGGGACTACCAACTACGAGCAGTACTTC. Its protein is CSANTGTTNYEQYF.

V usage is TRBV6-1 and J usage is TRBJ2-4; no reliable D call. V was clipped by 5 bases and J by 8 bases, with 16 bases between them. Germline CDR1 is MNHNS and CDR2 is SASEGT. This CDR3 has 14 residues. This CDR3 is CASSRSSNEHIQYF. CDR3 nucleotide sequence: TGTGCCAGCAGTCGGTCCTCGAACGAACACATTCAGTACTTC.

This clonotype was seen many times. This chain uses TRBV12-3 or TRBV12-4 with TRBJ1-3; D is unresolved. Trimming shortened V by 8 bases and J by 0 bases, and 23 bases separated the two germline ends. The CDR3 sequence is 18 residues long. CDR3 residues: CASSLGTWFSSSGNTIYF. CDR3 nucleotide sequence: TGTGCCAGCTCCCTTGGCACTTGGTTTTCGAGCTCTGGAAACACCATATATTTT.

This clonotype has more than one count but fewer than ten. The V gene is TRBV2, the J gene TRBJ2-7, with 11 bases aligning to TRBD1. CDR3 length equals 15 residues. From germline, CDR1 is SNHLY and CDR2 FYNNEI. After removal of 6 bases from V and 3 bases from J, the junction contained 7 bases not matched to a gene. The CDR3 DNA reads as TGTGCCAGCAGGGGAGGACAGGGGGCCTTCTACGAGCAGTACTTC. It is translated as CASRGGQGAFYEQYF. Filled out from reference TRBV2 and TRBJ2-7, the complete variable domain reads EPEVTQTPSHQVTQMGQEVILRCVPISNHLYFYWYRQILGQKVEFLVSFYNNEISEKSEIFDDQFSVERPDGSNFTLKIRSTKLEDSAMYFCASRGGQGAFYEQYFGPGTRLTVT.

V gene TRBV20-1 combines with J gene TRBJ2-1, with 8 bases matching TRBD1. The CDR3 has 17 residues. The trim removed 1 base at V and 7 bases at J, leaving 15 bases unmatched. Germline V gene lookup returns CDR1 DFQATT and CDR2 SNEGSKA (reference sequence). In DNA form, the CDR3 reads TGCAGTGCTAGAGGGCAGGGGGCGCATCGTTCGGTGAATGAGCAGTTCTTC. This translates into CSARGQGAHRSVNEQFF.

The chain links TRBV18 to TRBJ2-7, with D perhaps matching TRBD1 or TRBD2 (6 bases each). This CDR3 contains 16 residues. Germline assignment: CDR1 KGHSH and CDR2 LQKENI. V gave up 2 bases and J gave up 5 bases, with 19 bases separating them. CDR3 DNA sequence: TGTGCCAGCTCACCAAGTGAGGGGGGACAATTCCACGAGCAGTACTTC. Translation gives CASSPSEGGQFHEQYF.

The sample holds many counts of this clonotype. The CDR3 DNA is TGTGCCATCAGGGAGAGGGGAGGGACAGGAGATTACGAGCAGTACTTC. This codes for CAIRERGGTGDYEQYF. The V and J genes are TRBV10-3 and TRBJ2-7; the D gene is possibly TRBD1 (8 bases). V was pared by 6 bases and J by 4 bases, with 22 bases between. CDR1 is ENHRY and CDR2 is SYGVKD in the germline V gene. This CDR3 is built from 16 residues.

This clonotype appeared a few times. The J gene is TRBJ2-1, the V gene TRBV9; 10 bases agree with TRBD1. Germline CDR1 is SGDLS and CDR2 is YYNGEE. This CDR3 spans 16 amino acids. J lost 8 bases, V lost 0 bases, and 8 bases had no gene match. CDR3 sequence (DNA): TGTGCCAGCAGCGTAGCCTACCGGGACAGGGGCCATGAGCAGTTCTTC. This translates into CASSVAYRDRGHEQFF.

V and J are TRBV12-3 or TRBV12-4 and TRBJ2-5, with 11 positions matching TRBD2. This CDR3 has 19 amino acids. CDR3 region: CTCCLGRQASGGLRETQYF. As DNA, the CDR3 is TGTACCTGCTGTTTAGGGAGGCAGGCTAGCGGGGGGTTACGTGAGACCCAGTACTTC.

Ten or more counts support this clonotype. V and J are TRBV6-4 and TRBJ2-3, with 7 nucleotides matching TRBD2. This CDR3 comprises 15 residues. With V trimmed by 2 bases and J by 5 bases, 7 bases remained unmatched. CDR1 and CDR2 from the germline V gene are MRHNA and SNTAGT. The CDR3 spells CASSDGPSGGDTQYF. CDR3 DNA: TGTGCCAGCAGTGACGGGCCTAGCGGAGGAGATACGCAGTATTTT.

This clonotype occurred many times. The chain uses TRBV12-3 or TRBV12-4 and TRBJ2-3; D gene ambiguous. The CDR3 is 15 amino acids. Trimming took off 5 bases at V and 1 base at J, with 13 bases between the two ends. The CDR3 loop is CASSPRVLGTDTQYF. DNA for the CDR3: TGTGCCAGCAGTCCACGAGTGTTAGGCACAGATACGCAGTATTTT.

This clonotype was seen repeatedly, ten times or more. This sequence joins TRBV5-1 and TRBJ2-5; possibly TRBD2 for D (6 bases). The CDR3 runs to 13 residues. The V and J ends lost 4 bases and 7 bases respectively, with 14 bases between them. Germline-derived CDR1 and CDR2 are SGHRS and YFSETQ. CDR3 nucleotide sequence: TGCGCCAGCAGCACTACTAGCATCGCGACCCAGTACTTC. Its protein is CASSTTSIATQYF.

This clonotype was picked up a small number of times. The chain combines TRBV7-2 with TRBJ2-3, with 13 bases aligning to TRBD2. The CDR3 length is 16 residues. Germline V gene data show CDR1 as SGHTA and CDR2 as FQGNSA. The trim removed 5 bases at V and 2 bases at J, leaving 4 bases unmatched. CDR3 loop: CASSPTSGGYTDTQYF. In DNA form, the CDR3 reads TGTGCCAGCAGCCCGACTAGCGGGGGGTACACAGATACGCAGTATTTT.

The table lists this clonotype with many counts. The chain links TRBV3-1 to TRBJ2-3; 10 nucleotides match TRBD2. The CDR3 has 16 residues. The V and J ends lost 4 bases and 6 bases, in that order; junction bases with no gene match: 10. CDR1 and CDR2 from the germline V gene are LGHDT and YNNKEL (reference sequence). The DNA of the CDR3 is TGTGCCAGCAGCCTCTTGAGCGGGAGGGCCGTCGATACGCAGTATTTT. This translates into CASSLLSGRAVDTQYF.

This clonotype appeared many times. The chain couples TRBV28 to TRBJ2-1, with 12 bases that match TRBD2. Germline V gives CDR1 MDHEN, CDR2 SYDVKM. The CDR3 has 15 residues. The V gene end was trimmed by 6 bases and the J gene end by 7 bases; junction bases not matched to a gene: 7. CDR3 DNA: TGTGCCAGCAGCCAACTAGCGGGAGGTCAAAATGAGCAGTTCTTC. Protein product: CASSQLAGGQNEQFF. Full variable domain (outside the CDR3, taken from reference TRBV28 and TRBJ2-1): DVKVTQSSRYLVKRTGEKVFLECVQDMDHENMFWYRQDPGLGLRLIYFSYDVKMKEKGDIPEGYSVSREKKERFSLILESASTNQTSMYLCASSQLAGGQNEQFFGPGTRLTVL.

This clonotype was counted between two and nine times. The J gene is TRBJ2-7, the V gene TRBV20-1; 8 nucleotides match TRBD1. CDR1 is DFQATT and CDR2 is SNEGSKA in the germline V gene (reference sequence). The ends lost 6 bases at V and 5 bases at J; junction bases unmatched: 15. The CDR3 runs 15 residues. The CDR3 sequence is CSAPASRTGNNEQYF. The DNA of the CDR3 is TGCAGTGCACCGGCTTCCCGGACAGGGAACAACGAGCAGTACTTC.

This clonotype occurred a few times. The rearrangement joins TRBV5-1 to TRBJ2-3, with 13 bases lining up with TRBD2. V shed 1 base, J shed 2 bases, and the junction held 7 bases outside the gene matches. The length of the CDR3 is 18 residues. The germline gives CDR1 SGHRS, CDR2 YFSETQ. CDR3 DNA: TGCGCCAGCAGCTTGAGCGGGACTAGCGGGGTGAACACAGATACGCAGTATTTT. Translating gives CASSLSGTSGVNTDTQYF.

This clonotype occurred a few times. The V gene is TRBV7-9, the J gene TRBJ2-3; D is uncertain. V was clipped by 10 bases and J by 1 base, with 12 bases between them. The germline CDR1 and CDR2 sequences are SEHNR and FQNEAQ (reference sequence). The CDR3 has 13 amino acids. CDR3: CATRNSGTDTQYF. The CDR3 DNA is TGTGCCACCCGAAATTCGGGCACAGATACGCAGTATTTT.